Each of the 28 T cell receptor beta chains below was sequenced from the same sample in a study of T cell responses to AZD1222 COVID-19 vaccine. Method: immunoSEQ multiplex PCR; TCRdb's copy keeps in-frame clones and lacks some. This table has about 180,000 clones, about 90% appearing once. Material: peripheral blood, obtained 28 days after the second AZD1222 dose. These TCRs come from an adult who received the AZD1222 COVID-19 vaccine.

The V and J genes are TRBV18 and TRBJ1-1; weak D call: TRBD1 (5 bases). This CDR3 contains 15 residues. The V end was cut by 0 bases, the J end by 3 bases, with 11 bases between. Germline loops: CDR1 KGHSH, CDR2 LQKENI. CDR3 DNA sequence: TGTGCCAGCTCACCACCAGGGGCGGCGGACACTGAAGCTTTCTTT. It yields the protein CASSPPGAADTEAFF.

V is TRBV6-5 and J is TRBJ1-3; D gene unclear. In germline, CDR1 is MNHEY, CDR2 SVGAGI. The CDR3 has 13 amino acids. Deletions cut 2 bases from V and 4 bases from J, with 6 bases between. The CDR3 sequence is CASSYTGGNTIYF. CDR3 DNA: TGTGCCAGCAGTTACACCGGGGGAAACACCATATATTTT.

The V and J genes are TRBV30 and TRBJ2-3; no clear D. Germline loops: CDR1 GTSNPN, CDR2 SVGIG (reference sequence). V lost 7 bases, J lost 5 bases, and 16 bases lay in between. This CDR3 contains 13 residues. The CDR3: CASAMLSEDTQYF. For the CDR3, the DNA is TGTGCCTCCGCCATGTTAAGTGAAGATACGCAGTATTTT.

The rearrangement uses TRBV18 and TRBJ1-4; TRBD1 agrees at 8 bases. The V gene end was trimmed by 2 bases and the J gene end by 8 bases; junction bases not matched to a gene: 4. CDR1 and CDR2 (germline): KGHSH, LQKENI. This CDR3 is 14 amino acids long. The CDR3 is CASSPRQGTEKLFF. CDR3 sequence (DNA): TGTGCCAGCTCACCAAGACAGGGGACAGAAAAACTGTTTTTT. The full variable domain, rest sourced from reference TRBV18 and TRBJ1-4, is NAGVMQNPRHLVRRRGQEARLRCSPMKGHSHVYWYRQLPEEGLKFMVYLQKENIIDESGMPKERFSAEFPKEGPSILRIQQVVRGDSAAYFCASSPRQGTEKLFFGSGTQLSVL.

This chain connects TRBV7-2 to TRBJ2-7, with a possible D match to TRBD1 (5 bases). The CDR3 runs 13 residues. In germline, CDR1 is SGHTA, CDR2 FQGNSA. The V end was cut by 8 bases, the J end by 6 bases, with 17 bases between. The CDR3 region is CASGPQAGAEQYF. DNA for the CDR3: TGTGCCAGCGGCCCCCAGGCTGGGGCCGAGCAGTACTTC.

This clone was seen just once. This chain uses TRBV5-1 with TRBJ2-2, with TRBD2 matching over 8 bases. CDR1 is SGHRS, CDR2 YFSETQ, per germline. CDR3 size: 15 residues. The trim removed 4 bases at V and 4 bases at J, leaving 6 bases unmatched. The CDR3 spells CASSISGSSTGELFF. In DNA form, the CDR3 reads TGCGCCAGCAGCATAAGCGGGAGCAGCACCGGGGAGCTGTTTTTT.

In this sample, this clone turned up once. The chain employs TRBV5-5 and TRBJ1-5, with D possibly matching TRBD1 (5 bases). This CDR3 contains 12 residues. Trimming took off 4 bases at V and 5 bases at J, with 7 bases between the two ends. CDR1 is SGHKS and CDR2 is YYEKEE in the germline V gene (reference sequence). The CDR3, as DNA: TGTGCCAGCAGCAAACAGGATCAGCCCCAGCATTTT. Its protein is CASSKQDQPQHF.

The chain combines TRBV4-1 with TRBJ2-5, with 10 nucleotides matching TRBD2. Germline CDR1 MGHRA, CDR2 YSYEKL. CDR3 length: 16 amino acids. The ends lost 0 bases at V and 5 bases at J; junction bases unmatched: 6. This CDR3 reads CASSQDSGGPGETQYF. The CDR3 bases are TGCGCCAGCAGCCAAGATAGCGGGGGGCCAGGGGAGACCCAGTACTTC.

The chain uses TRBV2 and TRBJ2-3; D may be TRBD1 (6 bases). With 6 bases removed from V and 0 bases from J, the gap between germline ends came to 16 bases. Germline CDR1 is SNHLY and CDR2 is FYNNEI. The CDR3 runs 16 residues. CDR3 bases: TGTGCCAGCAGGTACAGGGCCCTAATTAGCACAGATACGCAGTATTTT. Its translation is CASRYRALISTDTQYF.

The CDR3 DNA reads as TGTGCCAGTACCACAGGGGAGGGTCAGCCCCAGCATTTT. Translated: CASTTGEGQPQHF. The chain carries TRBV19 and TRBJ1-5, with TRBD1 matching 7 bases. Trimming cost V 7 bases and J 6 bases; bases outside gene matches: 6. The germline CDR1 and CDR2 sequences are LNHDA and SQIVND (reference sequence). The CDR3 length is 13 residues.

This chain connects TRBV4-2 to TRBJ2-5; maybe TRBD1 (6 bases). Germline loops: CDR1 LGHNA, CDR2 YNFKEQ. The germline V and J ends were trimmed by 2 bases and 5 bases, with 12 bases remaining between them. This CDR3 has 14 residues. The CDR3 sequence: CASSQSQGRETQYF. The CDR3 DNA follows: TGTGCCAGCAGCCAATCACAGGGTCGGGAGACCCAGTACTTC.

V and J are TRBV10-2 and TRBJ1-5; D not certain. This CDR3 is 15 amino acids long. The germline V gene has CDR1 WSHSY and CDR2 SAAADI. Trimming stripped 2 bases from V and 6 bases from J, with 14 bases between. DNA of the CDR3: TGCGCCAGCAGTGAGGCCGGAGGAGGAGGTCAGCCCCAGCATTTT. The encoded protein is CASSEAGGGGQPQHF.

This clone was seen only once. This sequence joins TRBV6-5 and TRBJ2-5, with D possibly being TRBD1 (6 bases). Germline-derived CDR1 and CDR2 are MNHEY and SVGAGI. The CDR3 has 15 amino acids. V was pared by 7 bases and J by 5 bases, with 20 bases between. The CDR3 coding sequence is TGTGCCAGCACCGATAGATCGGCAGGGGTGGAGACCCAGTACTTC. Amino acid sequence: CASTDRSAGVETQYF.

V usage is TRBV3-1 (or the pseudogene TRBV3-2) and J usage is TRBJ1-5; no reliable D call. This CDR3 has 15 residues. Germline CDR1 is LGHDT and CDR2 is YNNKEL (reference sequence). The V end was cut by 0 bases, the J end by 7 bases, with 13 bases between. This CDR3 reads CASSQDAGLGQPQHF. The DNA for the CDR3 is TGTGCCAGCAGCCAAGATGCGGGGTTAGGCCAGCCCCAGCATTTT.

The chain joins TRBV7-9 to TRBJ1-2, with D possibly TRBD1 on 6 matching bases. The V and J ends lost 4 bases and 6 bases respectively, with 12 bases between them. Germline V gives CDR1 SEHNR, CDR2 FQNEAQ (reference sequence). The CDR3 is 13 amino acids. The CDR3 sequence is CASSYPDSHGYTF. The CDR3 nucleotides are TGTGCCAGCAGCTATCCGGACAGCCATGGCTACACCTTC.

The chain recombines TRBV19 with TRBJ1-4; unclear D gene. The CDR3 is 13 amino acids. The germline V gene has CDR1 LNHDA and CDR2 SQIVND (reference sequence). The V gene lost 5 bases and the J gene lost 1 base, with 5 bases spanning the gap. The CDR3 here is CASSWITNEKLFF. CDR3 in DNA: TGTGCCAGTAGTTGGATAACTAATGAAAAACTGTTTTTT.

This rearrangement joins TRBV5-4 to TRBJ2-6; D may be TRBD2 (6 bases). Germline CDR1 reads SGHNT; CDR2 reads YYREEE (reference sequence). This CDR3 region has 15 residues. Deletions cut 1 base from V and 4 bases from J, with 9 bases between. Written as DNA, the CDR3 is TGTGCCAGCAGCTTGAGGGACTCCGGGGCCAACGTCCTGACTTTC. Amino acids: CASSLRDSGANVLTF.

V gene TRBV3-1 (or the pseudogene TRBV3-2) combines with J gene TRBJ1-5; possibly TRBD1 for D (5 bases). Looked up from germline, CDR1 is LGHDT and CDR2 is YNNKEL (reference sequence). CDR3 length: 14 amino acids. V lost 4 bases and J 5 bases, leaving 12 bases between the germline ends. CDR3 protein: CASSPGAQDQPQHF. The DNA for the CDR3 is TGTGCCAGCAGCCCCGGGGCTCAAGATCAGCCCCAGCATTTT.

This rearrangement joins TRBV28 to TRBJ1-2; a possible D gene is TRBD1 (5 bases). V shed 6 bases and J shed 8 bases, with 19 bases lying between them. The CDR3 loop spans 14 amino acids. Per the germline V gene, CDR1 is MDHEN and CDR2 is SYDVKM. The CDR3 DNA follows: TGTGCCAGCAGCTTAACGACCCAGGGCGGGGGCTACACCTTC. Translation gives CASSLTTQGGGYTF.

The chain couples TRBV5-1 to TRBJ1-6; perhaps TRBD1 as D (6 bases). This CDR3 comprises 16 residues. The ends were cut back, 0 bases at V and 7 bases at J, with 14 bases in the middle. Germline CDR1 and CDR2: SGHRS and YFSETQ. CDR3 bases: TGCGCCAGCAGCTTGGCCGGGGGGCGTGAGAATTCACCCCTCCACTTT. Translation: CASSLAGGRENSPLHF.

The rearrangement joins TRBV15 to TRBJ2-1; no clear D. The CDR3 is 15 residues long. Germline lookup yields CDR1 LNHNV and CDR2 YYDKDF (reference sequence). The ends were cut back, 7 bases at V and 0 bases at J, with 13 bases in the middle. CDR3 bases: TGTGCCACCACCTCTGTAGAGCGCTCCTACAATGAGCAGTTCTTC. This translates into CATTSVERSYNEQFF. The variable domain in full, completed from reference TRBV15 and TRBJ2-1, reads DAMVIQNPRYQVTQFGKPVTLSCSQTLNHNVMYWYQQKSSQAPKLLFHYYDKDFNNEADTPDNFQSRRPNTSFCFLDIRSPGLGDTAMYLCATTSVERSYNEQFFGPGTRLTVL.

V usage is TRBV27 and J usage is TRBJ1-1; 7 bases align to TRBD1. The CDR3 contains 16 residues. Losses at the gene ends were 5 bases for V and 5 bases for J; bases not matched to a gene: 14. From germline, CDR1 is MNHEY and CDR2 SMNVEV (reference sequence). The CDR3 DNA sequence: TGTGCCAGCAGTCCCTCTTTCGGAGGGGGCGTGACTGAAGCTTTCTTT. This gives the protein CASSPSFGGGVTEAFF.

CDR3 region: CASSSRTGGEEQYF. The CDR3 DNA is TGCGCCAGCAGCTCCCGGACAGGGGGCGAAGAGCAGTACTTC. This chain connects TRBV5-1 to TRBJ2-7; TRBD1 matches at 11 bases. The CDR3 is made up of 14 amino acids. Germline CDR1 reads SGHRS; CDR2 reads YFSETQ. Trimming cost V 3 bases and J 7 bases; bases outside gene matches: 6.

This chain connects TRBV3-1 (or the pseudogene TRBV3-2) to TRBJ1-5; maybe TRBD1 (5 bases). The CDR3 has 13 amino acids. Germline CDR1 and CDR2: LGHDT and YNNKEL (reference sequence). Trimming removed 6 bases from V and 12 bases from J, with 18 bases in between. CDR3 sequence reads: CASSSTWGSVQHF. The CDR3 DNA reads as TGTGCCAGCAGTTCCACCTGGGGGAGTGTCCAGCATTTT.

This chain connects TRBV5-4 to TRBJ1-6; D is unresolved. Germline V gives CDR1 SGHNT, CDR2 YYREEE (reference sequence). The V end lost 4 bases, the J end lost 0 bases, and 11 bases lay between the germline ends. The CDR3 extends over 16 amino acids. This chain's CDR3 is CASSTSADSYNSPLHF. The CDR3 DNA follows: TGTGCCAGCAGCACATCCGCGGACTCCTATAATTCACCCCTCCACTTT.

J is TRBJ1-5 and V is TRBV18; D is ambiguous. This CDR3 has 13 residues. Germline lookup yields CDR1 KGHSH and CDR2 LQKENI. With 2 bases removed from V and 3 bases from J, the gap between germline ends came to 5 bases. CDR3 residues: CASSPTDNQPQHF. CDR3 DNA: TGTGCCAGCTCACCAACGGACAATCAGCCCCAGCATTTT.

As DNA, the CDR3 is TGTGCCAGCGCGGGACAGAATTCACCCCTCCACTTT. It yields the protein CASAGQNSPLHF. The chain combines TRBV18 with TRBJ1-6, with 7 positions matching TRBD1. The CDR3 runs to 12 residues. CDR1 and CDR2 from the germline V gene are KGHSH and LQKENI. V lost 8 bases to trimming and J lost 7 bases; unmatched junction nucleotides: 2.

The rearrangement joins TRBV14 to TRBJ1-2; D is unresolved. The CDR3 has 15 residues. In germline, CDR1 is SGHDN, CDR2 FVKESK. Trimming cost V 0 bases and J 3 bases, with 11 bases left between them. CDR3 sequence reads: CASSQEVADYYGYTF. The CDR3 coding sequence is TGTGCCAGCAGCCAAGAGGTGGCGGATTACTATGGCTACACCTTC.